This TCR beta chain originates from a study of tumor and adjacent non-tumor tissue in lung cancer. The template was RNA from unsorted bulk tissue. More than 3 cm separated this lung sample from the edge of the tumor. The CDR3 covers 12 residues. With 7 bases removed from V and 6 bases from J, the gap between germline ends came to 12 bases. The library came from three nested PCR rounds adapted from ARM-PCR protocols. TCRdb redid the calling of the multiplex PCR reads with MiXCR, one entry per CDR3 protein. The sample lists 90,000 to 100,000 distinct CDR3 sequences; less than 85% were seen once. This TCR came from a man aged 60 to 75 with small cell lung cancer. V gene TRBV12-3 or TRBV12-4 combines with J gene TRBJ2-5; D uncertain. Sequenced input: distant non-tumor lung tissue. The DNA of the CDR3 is TGTGCCAGCAATTCTGTAGTAAAGACCCAGTACTTC. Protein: CASNSVVKTQYF.